Presented here are 9 T cell receptor beta chains from one specimen sequenced in a study of T-cell reconstitution after alpha-beta-depleted transplantation in children (TCRdb year 2016). The library was made by PCR. Sequencing instrument: Illumina HiSeq 2500. TCR libraries were prepared with molecular barcoding, using unique molecular identifiers to normalize TCRbeta repertoire quantification. TCRdb reanalyzed the raw reads on its own, using fastp at Q25 for trimming and MiXCR for clone calling, and kept in-frame beta chains. All rows with the same CDR3 protein become a single entry with the most common DNA and genes. Across this sample there are fewer than 550,000 distinct CDR3 sequences, with approximately 10% seen only once. The top ten clonotypes cover about 5% of the sample. Sample: PBMCs from the stem cell graft donor, taken from the stem cell graft. Receptor source: a human donor who donated a stem cell graft to a child with acute myeloid leukemia.

The table lists this clonotype with a few counts. This chain connects TRBV7-2 to TRBJ2-3; 13 bases are a match to TRBD2. Trimming took 3 bases from V and 5 from J; bases not matched to a gene: 5. The CDR3 spans 16 residues. CDR1 and CDR2 from the germline V gene are SGHTA and FQGNSA. In DNA form, the CDR3 reads TGTGCCAGCAGCTTGACTAGCGGGGGGTTGATAGATACGCAGTATTTT. Amino acids: CASSLTSGGLIDTQYF.

The genes are TRBV20-1 and TRBJ2-3, with 7 positions matching TRBD2. The CDR3 loop spans 15 amino acids. V was pared by 3 bases and J by 1 base, with 7 bases of the junction left unmatched. Germline V lookup: CDR1 DFQATT, CDR2 SNEGSKA (reference sequence). The CDR3 DNA reads as TGCAGTGCTAGCCCCTTAGCGGGCCGCACAGATACGCAGTATTTT. Translation: CSASPLAGRTDTQYF.

This sequence joins TRBV10-3 and TRBJ1-2; possibly TRBD1 for D (6 bases). Trimming removed 6 bases from V and 2 bases from J, with 13 bases in between. The length of the CDR3 is 14 residues. Germline CDR1 and CDR2: ENHRY and SYGVKD. CDR3 in amino acids: CAISSGTQNYGYTF. The CDR3 DNA reads as TGTGCCATCAGCTCCGGGACACAGAACTATGGCTACACCTTC.

There are many counts of this clonotype. The rearrangement joins TRBV24-1 to TRBJ2-7; the match to TRBD2 covers 7 bases. There are 16 residues in the CDR3. J was trimmed by 3 bases and V by 5 bases; bases with no gene match: 12. In germline, CDR1 is KGHDR, CDR2 SFDVKD. Here the CDR3 reads CATSAALRGDVYEQYV. The CDR3 DNA reads as TGTGCCACCAGTGCGGCTTTACGGGGGGATGTCTACGAGCAGTACGTC.

The J gene is TRBJ2-1, the V gene TRBV12-3 or TRBV12-4; D not resolved. The length of the CDR3 is 12 residues. Trimming removed 3 bases at V and 5 bases at J, with 5 bases between. The CDR3 loop is CASSLINNEQFF. CDR3 bases: TGTGCCAGCAGTTTGATAAACAATGAGCAGTTCTTC.

The genes are TRBV5-1 and TRBJ2-3; TRBD1 aligns across 10 bases. Germline CDR1 reads SGHRS; CDR2 reads YFSETQ. The V segment lost 3 bases and the J segment 4 bases; nucleotides outside the gene matches: 8. This CDR3 region has 16 residues. CDR3 bases: TGCGCCAGCAGCTGGTGGGGACAGGGGCGTTCAGATACGCAGTATTTT. It encodes CASSWWGQGRSDTQYF.

The rearrangement links TRBV5-4 to TRBJ2-3, with D tentatively TRBD1 or TRBD2 (5 bases each). Germline lookup yields CDR1 SGHNT and CDR2 YYREEE (reference sequence). Trimming pared 5 bases from V and 0 bases from J, leaving 13 bases between. The CDR3 extends over 15 amino acids. For the CDR3, the DNA is TGTGCCAGCAGACCCGGGACCGCTAGCACAGATACGCAGTATTTT. It codes for CASRPGTASTDTQYF.

The chain has TRBV10-3 and TRBJ1-6; TRBD1 matches 11 bases. The ends lost 3 bases at V and 8 bases at J; junction bases unmatched: 6. Germline V gives CDR1 ENHRY, CDR2 SYGVKD. This CDR3 comprises 16 residues. DNA of the CDR3: TGTGCCATCAGTGAATTGGACAGGGGGCGGGATTCACCCCTCCACTTT. Its protein is CAISELDRGRDSPLHF.

This clonotype showed up just a few times. V is TRBV12-3 or TRBV12-4 and J is TRBJ1-2; 8 positions match TRBD1. The CDR3 is 15 residues long. The V segment lost 3 bases and the J segment 2 bases; nucleotides outside the gene matches: 5. CDR3 in DNA: TGTGCCAGCAGTTTCAGACAGGGGCGCAACTATGGCTACACCTTC. This sequence encodes CASSFRQGRNYGYTF.